This T cell receptor beta chain was documented in a study of cytomegalovirus exposure and HLA in healthy donors. V was clipped by 8 bases and J by 1 base, with 7 bases between them. The V gene's germline CDR1 is MNHNS and CDR2 SASEGT. This CDR3 comprises 12 residues. PCR involved 60 Vbeta and 13 Jbeta primers. TCRdb keeps only in-frame clones here, not all; method: immunoSEQ multiplex PCR. The sample holds some 140,000 clones, around 79% seen once. The rearrangement joins TRBV6-1 to TRBJ2-3; maybe TRBD1 (6 bases). The sequenced material came from PBMCs. This receptor was taken from a man in his thirties or forties in good health and CMV-seropositive. The CDR3, as DNA: TGTGCCAGCCGACAGGGCACAGATACGCAGTATTTT. Translating it yields CASRQGTDTQYF.